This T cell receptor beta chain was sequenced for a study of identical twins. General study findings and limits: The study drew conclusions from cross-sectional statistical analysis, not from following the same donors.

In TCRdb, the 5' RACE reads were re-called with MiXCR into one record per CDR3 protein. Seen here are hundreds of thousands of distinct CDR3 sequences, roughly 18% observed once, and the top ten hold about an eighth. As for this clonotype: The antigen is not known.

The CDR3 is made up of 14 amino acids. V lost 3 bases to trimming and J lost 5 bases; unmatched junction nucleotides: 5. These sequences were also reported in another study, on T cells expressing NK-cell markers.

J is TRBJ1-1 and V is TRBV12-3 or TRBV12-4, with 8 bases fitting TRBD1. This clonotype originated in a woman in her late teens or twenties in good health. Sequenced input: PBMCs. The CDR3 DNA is TGTGCCAGCAGTTTTGCAGGGGGCAAGACTGAAGCTTTCTTT. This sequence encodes CASSFAGGKTEAFF.